These 27 T cell receptor beta chains originate from one sample sequenced in a study of PD-1 blockade in classical Hodgkin lymphoma (TCRdb year 2020). The label giving this sample's time point can be read as: cycle 4 day 1 (C4D1), after 5 to 7 weeks of nivolumab. Every trial patient had relapsed after autologous stem cell transplantation, and cohorts A, B and C differed in prior brentuximab vedotin exposure. Libraries were constructed by the immunoSEQ multiplex PCR assay. The source is immuneACCESS, and TCRdb retained only in-frame sequences with V and J called. Part of the clones is not carried over; for the studies checked, unresolved V genes explain less than half of this, and the remainder is unexplained. A total of approximately 41,000 clones appear in this sample, 55% to 80% of them only once. In total, the top ten clones hold approximately 3% of the sample. The sequences come from peripheral blood mononuclear cells (PBMCs), collected before the fourth cycle of nivolumab. The origin of the receptors is a human donor with classical Hodgkin lymphoma.

This chain connects TRBV28 to TRBJ2-7; D tentatively reads TRBD1 or TRBD2 (5 bases each). The V gene's germline CDR1 is MDHEN and CDR2 SYDVKM. V was pared by 6 bases and J by 3 bases, with 15 bases between. The CDR3 is 14 amino acids. For the CDR3, the DNA is TGTGCCAGCAGGCCGGGACCTTCATACTACGAGCAGTACTTC. Its translation: CASRPGPSYYEQYF.

The chain uses TRBV13 and TRBJ2-7; maybe TRBD2 (7 bases). V was cut by 4 bases and J by 3 bases, with 16 bases left in between. The CDR3 extends over 15 amino acids. Per germline, CDR1 PRHDT and CDR2 FYEKMQ (reference sequence). The CDR3 region has the DNA TGTGCCAGCAGCTGGTGGGGGAGGGGGATCTACGAGCAGTACTTC. Amino acids: CASSWWGRGIYEQYF.

About this clone itself: At the DNA level, this CDR3 is encoded by other sequences in the same sample as well. V usage is TRBV15 and J usage is TRBJ1-5; TRBD1 matches at 7 bases. The germline V gene has CDR1 LNHNV and CDR2 YYDKDF (reference sequence). V shed 4 bases, J shed 12 bases, and the junction held 12 bases outside the gene matches. CDR3 length: 14 residues. The CDR3 nucleotides are TGTGCCACCAGCAATTACAAGCTGCAGGGGGACCAGCATTTT. It is translated as CATSNYKLQGDQHF.

The chain recombines TRBV7-7 with TRBJ1-3; TRBD1 agrees at 8 bases. J gave up 9 bases and V 6 bases, and 10 bases lay outside the gene matches. Germline V gene data show CDR1 as SSHAT and CDR2 as FNYEAQ (reference sequence). This CDR3 spans 14 amino acids. The CDR3 sequence: CASSAGTGGSTIYF. The CDR3 DNA reads TGTGCCAGCAGTGCCGGGACAGGCGGATCCACCATATATTTT.

This clone turned up a few times. The chain links TRBV12-2 to TRBJ2-7; the listed D gene, TRBD1, was not tested against the DNA. TRBV12-2 is flagged as a pseudogene. The CDR3 runs 14 residues. The CDR3 is CASRPTGFPYEQYF. The CDR3 DNA reads as TGTGCAAGTCGCCCAACAGGGTTTCCCTACGAGCAGTACTTC.

The chain combines TRBV7-9 with TRBJ2-3; 7 nucleotides match TRBD2. CDR3 size: 11 residues. Germline lookup yields CDR1 SEHNR and CDR2 FQNEAQ (reference sequence). CDR3 bases: TGTGCAAGCGGGGGCACAGATACGCAGTATTTT. This encodes CASGGTDTQYF.

V is TRBV4-1 and J is TRBJ1-5, with 8 bases fitting TRBD1. Germline V gene sequence: CDR1 MGHRA, CDR2 YSYEKL. The CDR3 has 16 amino acids. J lost 5 bases, V lost 4 bases, and 10 bases had no gene match. CDR3 DNA sequence: TGCGCCAGCAGCCCAGGACAGGGAGTAATCCATCAGCCCCAGCATTTT. Residues: CASSPGQGVIHQPQHF.

This clone has more than one count but fewer than ten. The V and J genes are TRBV6-5 and TRBJ1-6; D not certain. The V end lost 2 bases, the J end lost 12 bases, and 8 bases lay between the germline ends. The germline CDR1 and CDR2 sequences are MNHEY and SVGAGI. The CDR3 loop spans 12 amino acids. In DNA, the CDR3 is TGTGCCAGCAGTTACCTCTGGGGACCCCTCCACTTT. Its protein product is CASSYLWGPLHF.

V and J are TRBV6-5 and TRBJ2-1; D is unclear. This CDR3 spans 13 amino acids. Per the germline V gene, CDR1 is MNHEY and CDR2 is SVGAGI. The V and J ends lost 2 bases and 6 bases respectively, with 8 bases between them. The CDR3 nucleotides read TGTGCCAGCAGTTACGACCGGCTCAATGAGCAGTTCTTC. It translates to CASSYDRLNEQFF.

The J gene is TRBJ2-5, the V gene TRBV18; no firm D call. Germline V gene lookup returns CDR1 KGHSH and CDR2 LQKENI. This CDR3 has 14 residues. Trimming left V 3 bases short and J 4 bases short, with 12 bases between. CDR3 nucleotide sequence: TGTGCCAGCTCACCCCCGGAAGTGGTAGAGACCCAGTACTTC. It specifies CASSPPEVVETQYF.

This chain joins TRBV10-3 and TRBJ1-1; 12 bases agree with TRBD1. The CDR3 contains 16 residues. The junction had 6 bases not matched to a gene; V was cut back by 2 bases and J by 5 bases. Per germline, CDR1 ENHRY and CDR2 SYGVKD. Here the CDR3 reads CAISEGTGGAWTEAFF. CDR3 nucleotide sequence: TGTGCCATCAGTGAGGGGACAGGGGGCGCATGGACTGAAGCTTTCTTT.

The V gene is TRBV4-3, the J gene TRBJ2-5, with TRBD2 matching over 9 bases. CDR1 and CDR2 (germline): LGHNA, YSLEER. V trimming: 4 bases; J trimming: 3 bases; junction bases outside the gene matches: 3. CDR3 length equals 14 residues. The CDR3: CASSPGLAEETQYF. The CDR3 nucleotides read TGCGCCAGCAGCCCGGGACTAGCTGAAGAGACCCAGTACTTC.

This chain's CDR3 is CASSPRGSNTGELFF. In DNA form, the CDR3 reads TGTGCCAGCAGCCCCCGGGGCTCGAACACCGGGGAGCTGTTTTTT. V gene TRBV7-3 combines with J gene TRBJ2-2; D possibly matches TRBD1 or TRBD2 (5 bases each). Between the trimmed V and J ends, which lost 5 bases and 0 bases, there was a span of 10 bases. The CDR3 runs 15 residues. Germline V CDR1 and CDR2: SGHTA, FQGTGA. The full variable domain, in which reference TRBV7-3 and TRBJ2-2 provide the parts outside the CDR3, is GAGVSQTPSNKVTEKGKYVELRCDPISGHTALYWYRQSLGQGPEFLIYFQGTGAADDSGLPNDRFFAVRPEGSVSTLKIQRTERGDSAVYLCASSPRGSNTGELFFGEGSRLTVL.

The chain is built from TRBV6-5 and TRBJ2-1; 9 bases fit TRBD2. J lost 5 bases, V lost 2 bases, and 4 bases had no gene match. The germline V gene encodes CDR1 MNHEY and CDR2 SVGAGI. The CDR3 loop spans 15 amino acids. The CDR3 is CASSYGTSTHNEQFF. CDR3 nucleotide sequence: TGTGCCAGCAGTTACGGGACTAGCACCCACAATGAGCAGTTCTTC.

This clone is classed as medium-sized. The chain is built from TRBV7-9 and TRBJ2-1; 12 bases agree with TRBD2. Trimming cost V 1 base and J 8 bases; bases outside gene matches: 9. The CDR3 totals 17 residues. The germline gives CDR1 SEHNR, CDR2 FQNEAQ (reference sequence). In DNA, the CDR3 is TGTGCCAGCAGCTTAGGATCCCTAGCGGGAGGGGGCGATGAGCAGTTCTTC. It specifies CASSLGSLAGGGDEQFF.

J is TRBJ1-1 and V is TRBV28; no clear D gene. CDR3 length equals 14 residues. Per germline, CDR1 MDHEN and CDR2 SYDVKM. The germline V and J ends were trimmed by 0 bases and 1 base, with 6 bases remaining between them. For the CDR3, the DNA is TGTGCCAGCAGTTTATGGGTGGGGAACACTGAAGCTTTCTTT. Protein product: CASSLWVGNTEAFF.

The chain has TRBV7-9 and TRBJ1-4; the D is unclear. The V gene lost 0 bases and the J gene lost 8 bases, with 13 bases spanning the gap. Germline assignment: CDR1 SEHNR and CDR2 FQNEAQ (reference sequence). This CDR3 has 15 residues. This CDR3 is CASSLAGPRGEKLFF. The CDR3 nucleotides read TGTGCCAGCAGCTTAGCCGGGCCCCGAGGGGAAAAACTGTTTTTT.

Only a few counts were recorded for this clone. The chain employs TRBV19 and TRBJ1-5; D remains unclear. CDR1 and CDR2 (germline): LNHDA, SQIVND (reference sequence). Between the trimmed V and J ends, which lost 5 bases and 5 bases, there was a span of 13 bases. The CDR3 loop spans 14 amino acids. CDR3 DNA sequence: TGTGCCAGTAGTGCTTCTGGGTTATATCAGCCCCAGCATTTT. It specifies CASSASGLYQPQHF. The entire variable domain, with the rest obtained from reference TRBV19 and TRBJ1-5, is as follows: DGGITQSPKYLFRKEGQNVTLSCEQNLNHDAMYWYRQDPGQGLRLIYYSQIVNDFQKGDIAEGYSVSREKKESFPLTVTSAQKNPTAFYLCASSASGLYQPQHFGDGTRLSIL.

The chain combines TRBV2 with TRBJ1-1; tentative D call: TRBD1 (5 bases). Between the trimmed V and J ends, which lost 8 bases and 1 base, there was a span of 23 bases. Germline-derived CDR1 and CDR2 are SNHLY and FYNNEI. The length of the CDR3 is 17 residues. The CDR3 DNA is TGTGCCAGCTGGTCCGGCAGGGACTCTCAAGGGAACACTGAAGCTTTCTTT. Protein product: CASWSGRDSQGNTEAFF.

V usage is TRBV19 and J usage is TRBJ2-1; D might be TRBD2 (6 bases). Trimming shortened V by 0 bases and J by 7 bases, and 16 bases separated the two germline ends. The CDR3 length is 16 residues. Germline V gene sequence: CDR1 LNHDA, CDR2 SQIVND (reference sequence). The DNA of the CDR3 is TGTGCCAGTAGTATAGATGGGGGAGGACGGACGAATGAGCAGTTCTTC. Translated: CASSIDGGGRTNEQFF.

This clone appeared a single time. The chain combines TRBV28 with TRBJ1-6; TRBD1 aligns across 7 bases. The germline gives CDR1 MDHEN, CDR2 SYDVKM. With 6 bases clipped from V and 7 bases from J, the junction kept 6 bases outside the gene matches. This CDR3 is 14 amino acids long. CDR3 nucleotide sequence: TGTGCCAGCAGGCCGGGACAGCTCAATTCACCCCTCCACTTT. This gives the protein CASRPGQLNSPLHF. The full variable domain, its missing parts supplied by reference TRBV28 and TRBJ1-6, is DVKVTQSSRYLVKRTGEKVFLECVQDMDHENMFWYRQDPGLGLRLIYFSYDVKMKEKGDIPEGYSVSREKKERFSLILESASTNQTSMYLCASRPGQLNSPLHFGNGTRLTVT.

V and J are TRBV7-2 and TRBJ2-1; 9 positions agree with TRBD2. This CDR3 is 15 amino acids long. V was pared by 1 base and J by 6 bases, with 4 bases of the junction left unmatched. Germline V CDR1 and CDR2: SGHTA, FQGNSA. The CDR3 loop is CASSLVGTSFNEQFF. The CDR3 DNA reads as TGTGCCAGCAGCTTAGTGGGGACTAGCTTCAATGAGCAGTTCTTC.

The V and J genes are TRBV2 and TRBJ2-1, with TRBD2 identical over 12 bases. The germline V gene encodes CDR1 SNHLY and CDR2 FYNNEI. Germline trimming cut 2 bases from V and 9 bases from J; bases unmatched to any gene: 5. The CDR3 has 15 residues. Here the CDR3 reads CASSELAGGRVEQFF. The CDR3 DNA reads as TGTGCCAGCAGTGAACTAGCGGGGGGGCGGGTTGAGCAGTTCTTC.

V gene TRBV4-3 combines with J gene TRBJ2-3, with unresolved D. CDR1 LGHNA and CDR2 YSLEER come from the germline V gene. The CDR3 loop spans 14 amino acids. The V and J ends lost 0 bases and 0 bases respectively, with 4 bases between them. In nucleotides, the CDR3 is TGCGCCAGCAGCCAAGATTTCAGCACAGATACGCAGTATTTT. Translating gives CASSQDFSTDTQYF.

The chain uses TRBV29-1 and TRBJ2-2, with 8 bases identical to TRBD1. V was pared by 0 bases and J by 3 bases, with 3 bases of the junction left unmatched. This CDR3 is built from 15 residues. Germline lookup yields CDR1 SQVTM and CDR2 ANQGSEA. The CDR3 is CSVEEPGGYTGELFF. The DNA of the CDR3 is TGCAGCGTTGAAGAGCCAGGGGGCTACACCGGGGAGCTGTTTTTT.

This clone was counted between two and nine times. The chain links TRBV5-6 to TRBJ2-1, with 8 bases identical to TRBD1. V lost 0 bases and J lost 9; bases outside the gene matches: 8. Germline V gene sequence: CDR1 SGHDT, CDR2 YYEEEE. The CDR3 extends over 15 amino acids. DNA for the CDR3: TGTGCCAGCAGCTTGGATCCAGGGGGCTTGCGTGAGCAGTTCTTC. Its translation is CASSLDPGGLREQFF.

This clone has only one observation. The chain has TRBV11-1 and TRBJ2-3, with D perhaps TRBD2 (7 bases). This CDR3 region has 13 residues. Per the germline V gene, CDR1 is SGHAT and CDR2 is FQDESV (reference sequence). The V end was cut by 10 bases, the J end by 3 bases, with 14 bases between. CDR3 sequence: CATGGLATDTQYF. The DNA for the CDR3 is TGTGCCACCGGGGGGCTAGCGACAGATACGCAGTATTTT.